The 16 T cell receptor beta chains in this list originate from one sample, sequenced in a study of post-analysis software for immune sequencing data. Regarding the study as a whole: Comparison of patients with controls showed 4 to 6 TRBV segments more frequent in patients, TRBV5-6, TRBV5-1 and TRBV20-1 among them.

These receptors have no known antigen. The authors incorporated unique molecular identifiers into the TCR beta cDNA libraries. TCRdb analysed the PCR reads with MiXCR anew, one entry per CDR3 protein. Here the sample spans hundreds of thousands of distinct CDR3 sequences, around 40% being singletons. Sample: blood. The receptors were sampled from a girl between 5 and 17 years old with multiple sclerosis.

At least ten counts were recorded for this clonotype. The chain uses TRBV7-9 and TRBJ2-1; TRBD2 agrees at 10 bases. The CDR3 runs to 16 residues. Germline V gene lookup returns CDR1 SEHNR and CDR2 FQNEAQ (reference sequence). V was pared by 2 bases and J by 6 bases, with 7 bases of the junction left unmatched. CDR3 sequence reads: CASSLIGTSDRNEQFF. In DNA, the CDR3 is TGTGCCAGCAGCTTAATCGGGACTAGCGACCGCAATGAGCAGTTCTTC.

This sequence joins TRBV7-3 and TRBJ2-1; TRBD2 is a possible D gene (6 bases). Germline loops: CDR1 SGHTA, CDR2 FQGTGA. Trimming pared 0 bases from V and 8 bases from J, leaving 14 bases between. CDR3 size: 15 residues. The CDR3 bases are TGTGCCAGCAGCTTAACGGGACTCGAGAGCCATGAGCAGTTCTTC. Amino acid sequence: CASSLTGLESHEQFF.

Here the CDR3 DNA reads TGCGCCAGCAGCTTGTCACTAGCGGGAGCCAATGAGCAGTTCTTC. Translated, it gives CASSLSLAGANEQFF. This rearrangement joins TRBV5-1 to TRBJ2-1, with 11 bases lining up with TRBD2. Germline CDR1 and CDR2: SGHRS and YFSETQ. V lost 1 base and J lost 6; bases outside the gene matches: 3. The CDR3 contains 15 residues.

In regard to this clonotype: This may stem from a read error, because a much larger clone lies one nucleotide away. This rearrangement joins TRBV10-3 to TRBJ2-7; TRBD1 aligns across 10 bases. Germline CDR1 ENHRY, CDR2 SYGVKD. J lost 7 bases, V lost 10 bases, and 13 bases had no gene match. The CDR3 is 14 amino acids. The CDR3 DNA reads as TGTGCCACCGGGGGACAGGGGCTACCTGGGGAGCAGTACTTC. Protein sequence: CATGGQGLPGEQYF.

This clonotype turned up a few times. The chain carries TRBV10-3 and TRBJ2-7, with 7 nucleotides matching TRBD2. Losses at the gene ends were 10 bases for V and 1 base for J; bases not matched to a gene: 4. The CDR3 sequence is 12 residues long. Germline loops: CDR1 ENHRY, CDR2 SYGVKD. The DNA of the CDR3 is TGTGCCAACGGACTAGGGTCCTACGAGCAGTACTTC. It translates to CANGLGSYEQYF.

This clonotype was seen a few times. The rearrangement uses TRBV20-1 and TRBJ2-7, with a weak D call TRBD1 (6 bases). The V and J ends lost 8 bases and 0 bases respectively, with 14 bases between them. The germline CDR1 and CDR2 sequences are DFQATT and SNEGSKA (reference sequence). This CDR3 spans 13 amino acids. The CDR3 region has the DNA TGCAGTTCTTCCGGGACACCCTCCTACGAGCAGTACTTC. Protein sequence: CSSSGTPSYEQYF.

The rearrangement joins TRBV6-6 to TRBJ2-7, with unresolved D. The V end lost 6 bases, the J end lost 1 base, and 19 bases lay between the germline ends. The CDR3 is made up of 16 amino acids. CDR1 and CDR2 from the germline V gene are MNHNY and SVGAGI (reference sequence). The CDR3 region is CASSSFRPPLSYEQYF. CDR3 sequence (DNA): TGTGCCAGCAGCTCCTTTCGGCCCCCGTTATCCTACGAGCAGTACTTC.

The chain is built from TRBV29-1 and TRBJ2-4, with D perhaps TRBD1 (6 bases). The J call may be mistaken, given a closer DNA end match to TRBJ2-7. The CDR3 has 14 amino acids. Germline V gene sequence: CDR1 SQVTM, CDR2 ANQGSEA. CDR3 sequence: CSVEDLQQGNEQYF. CDR3 DNA sequence: TGCAGCGTTGAAGATCTTCAGCAGGGGAACGAGCAGTACTTC.

This clonotype has a handful of counts. V is TRBV9 and J is TRBJ1-2, with D unresolved. CDR3 size: 12 residues. CDR1 is SGDLS, CDR2 YYNGEE, per germline. V was shortened by 6 bases and J by 2 bases, with 8 bases between the two germline ends. The CDR3 region has the DNA TGTGCCAGCAAGCGAATAAACTATGGCTACACCTTC. It yields the protein CASKRINYGYTF.

This sequence joins TRBV2 and TRBJ2-7; maybe TRBD1 (7 bases). Germline V gene data show CDR1 as SNHLY and CDR2 as FYNNEI. The CDR3 totals 13 residues. V lost 2 bases to trimming and J lost 6 bases, with 11 bases between them. CDR3 amino acids: CASSELQGGEQYF. Here the CDR3 DNA reads TGTGCCAGCAGTGAATTGCAGGGGGGCGAGCAGTACTTC.

In this sample, this clonotype turned up a few times. This chain joins TRBV7-3 and TRBJ1-6; D is ambiguous. This CDR3 contains 13 residues. Germline CDR1 and CDR2: SGHTA and FQGTGA. The V gene lost 0 bases and the J gene lost 8 bases, with 5 bases spanning the gap. In DNA form, the CDR3 reads TGTGCCAGCAGCTTAACCCTGGATTCACCCCTCCACTTT. Encoded protein: CASSLTLDSPLHF.

This clonotype was seen a few times. This sequence joins TRBV12-3 or TRBV12-4 and TRBJ2-1, with D unclear. This CDR3 has 15 residues. Trimming removed 7 bases from V and 2 bases from J, with 15 bases in between. The CDR3: CASTQKDQTYNEQFF. The CDR3 coding sequence is TGTGCCAGCACCCAAAAGGACCAAACCTACAATGAGCAGTTCTTC.

The V gene is TRBV9, the J gene TRBJ2-2; TRBD2 matches at 7 bases. The CDR3 length is 16 residues. The trim removed 4 bases at V and 2 bases at J, leaving 8 bases unmatched. The germline V gene has CDR1 SGDLS and CDR2 YYNGEE. CDR3 sequence (DNA): TGTGCCAGCAGCTCCATACCGACTAGCAACACCGGGGAGCTGTTTTTT. Encoded protein: CASSSIPTSNTGELFF.

The V and J genes are TRBV12-3 or TRBV12-4 and TRBJ2-7, with D perhaps matching TRBD1 or TRBD2 (5 bases each). The CDR3 is made up of 14 amino acids. Deletions cut 7 bases from V and 5 bases from J, with 18 bases between. The CDR3 DNA follows: TGTGCCAGCACTACATTTCGAGGGGAGAACGAGCAGTACTTC. It specifies CASTTFRGENEQYF.

At least ten counts were recorded for this clonotype. The chain carries TRBV20-1 and TRBJ2-5, with a possible D match to TRBD1 (6 bases). The V end was cut by 2 bases, the J end by 1 base, with 17 bases between. Germline CDR1 DFQATT, CDR2 SNEGSKA (reference sequence). The CDR3 is 16 residues long. CDR3 DNA sequence: TGCAGTGCTAGACCTCGATGGACAGTGACCCAAGAGACCCAGTACTTC. It yields the protein CSARPRWTVTQETQYF.

For the CDR3, the DNA is TGTGCCAGCAGTGACGGGGGAAAGAGCTCCTACAATGAGCAGTACTTC. This encodes CASSDGGKSSYNEQYF. The rearrangement links TRBV6-4 to TRBJ2-1, with D perhaps TRBD1 or TRBD2 (5 bases each). The J call may not be correct, given that the DNA end is closer to TRBJ2-7. The CDR3 length is 16 residues. CDR1 MRHNA and CDR2 SNTAGT come from the germline V gene.